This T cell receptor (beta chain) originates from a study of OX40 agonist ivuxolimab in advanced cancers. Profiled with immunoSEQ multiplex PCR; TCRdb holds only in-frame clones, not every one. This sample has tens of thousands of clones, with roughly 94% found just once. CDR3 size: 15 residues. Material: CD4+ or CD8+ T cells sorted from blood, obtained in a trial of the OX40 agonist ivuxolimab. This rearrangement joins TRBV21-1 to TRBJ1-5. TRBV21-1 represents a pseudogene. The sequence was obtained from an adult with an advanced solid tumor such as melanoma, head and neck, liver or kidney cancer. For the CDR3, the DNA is TGTGCCAGCAGCCAAACCCTAGATAGCAATCAGCCCCAGCATTTT. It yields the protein CASSQTLDSNQPQHF.